This TCR beta chain was identified in a study of CD8 T cells in Susac syndrome (dated by TCRdb to about 2019). General notes on the study: The study used repertoire sequencing to test whether antigen drove CD8+ T cell activation and differentiation in Susac syndrome. The study compared CD8+ T cell repertoire clonality among over 9 healthy donors, around 14 Susac syndrome patients and approximately 16 multiple sclerosis patients. Beyond this particular receptor, the publication reports: The TCR sequencing and HLA analysis was acknowledged to have included a relatively small number of individuals.

Concerning this clonotype itself: Its antigen remains unidentified. No much larger clone is present one base from it, and per-base qualities are unavailable.

Peripheral blood CD8+ and CD4+ T cells from healthy donors, Susac syndrome patients and multiple sclerosis patients were profiled by high-throughput TCR beta sequencing. Multiple sclerosis controls were treatment-naive patients with stable or active relapsing-remitting disease fulfilling revised McDonald criteria. Bulk CD8+ and CD4+ T cells were purified by magnetic negative isolation, while CD8+ TEMRA cells were enriched using FACS. Blood was drawn into EDTA tubes, processed within 24 hours, and PBMCs were isolated by density gradient centrifugation. PBMCs intended for TCR sequencing were cryopreserved in liquid nitrogen and were subsequently thawed in a 37 degrees C water bath. The sorted or isolated CD4+, CD8+ and CD8+ TEMRA cells had a purity of 90% or higher. RNA was extracted using the RNeasy kit, and roughly 0.5 to 1 microgram was reverse transcribed with random hexamers. The immunoSEQ multiplex PCR assay, which covers 54 Vbeta and 13 Jbeta segments, was used to amplify TCR beta CDR3 regions. PCR amplification bias was corrected by using a synthetic template baseline for primer optimization and computational correction. The authors' analysis ran thus. Reads were annotated to V, D and J genes according to IMGT and were analyzed with immunoSEQ Analyzer, with only productive sequences retained. Clonality was computed as one minus Shannon entropy normalized by log2 of the number of productive unique sequences. For each patient and control, public and private clones were evaluated among the 100 most prevalent clones. Clones were defined as Susac-specific when absent from the healthy and MS cohorts, from some 1,100 published viral clones and from other ImmuneACCESS disease sequences. Using fastp trimming at Q25 and MiXCR clonotype assembly, TCRdb reanalyzed the public sequencing data and kept in-frame beta chains. All rows with the same CDR3 protein become a single entry with the most common DNA and genes. The V and J calls shown here were made by TCRdb, not taken from the authors' results. The table for this sample lists some 450,000 distinct CDR3 sequences; 85% to 90% of them were counted only once. Under 0.15% of the sample is held by the ten biggest clonotypes.

The sequenced sample was CD8+ T cells from PBMCs. The sequence was obtained from a human donor with multiple sclerosis.

The bases read TGTGCCAGCAGCTTAGGTCCTCCTGCGGGATCCTACGAGCAGTACTTC. It is translated as CASSLGPPAGSYEQYF. The V and J genes are TRBV11-2 and TRBJ2-7; a tentative D match to TRBD2 spans 6 bases. The V end loses 1 base and the J end loses 1 base, and a stretch of 14 bases separates them. There are 16 amino acids in the CDR3, from cysteine to phenylalanine inclusive. Only the CDR3 region is kept as DNA, spanning 48 bases read in frame from base 1. From the germline V gene, CDR1 is SGHAT and CDR2 is FQNNGV.